This record concerns one TCR beta chain sequence. The target antigen is unknown. Patients aged 18 to 65 had newly diagnosed hyperthyroidism lasting under 2 months. The data stem from a study of T cells in Graves' hyperthyroidism and ophthalmopathy. Study findings and constraints: A model of 13 V-J features distinguished ophthalmopathy from stable hyperthyroidism.

Amplification of TCR beta CDR3 regions used RNA as the template. First-round RT-PCR of the TCR CDR3 relied on the HTBI primer set. TCRdb re-derived calls from the multiplex PCR reads in MiXCR, one entry per CDR3 protein. The sample lists a few hundred thousand distinct CDR3 sequences; around 42% were seen once. This CDR3 is 17 amino acids long. The trim removed 4 bases at V and 7 bases at J, leaving 10 bases unmatched. Germline CDR1 reads LNHNV; CDR2 reads YYDKDF (reference sequence). Sequencing was performed on peripheral blood or thyroid tissue (not recorded which). This TCR was sampled from a woman under 30 with Graves' hyperthyroidism. The V gene is TRBV15, the J gene TRBJ2-2, with TRBD1 matching 12 bases. CDR3 protein: CATSNGTGGIWDGELFF. The CDR3, as DNA: TGTGCCACCAGCAATGGGACAGGGGGCATCTGGGACGGGGAGCTGTTTTTT.